This TCR beta chain was obtained from a study of regulatory T cells in long-lasting Graves disease. Building the TCR beta libraries relied on iRepertoire HTBI primers, and CDR3 regions underwent Arm-PCR. TCRdb reprocessed the multiplex PCR reads via MiXCR and lists one record per CDR3 protein. Of around 470,000 distinct CDR3 sequences in the sample, about 15% were seen once. Germline loops: CDR1 SGHTA, CDR2 FQGTGA. This CDR3 is built from 15 residues. The V gene end was trimmed by 4 bases and the J gene end by 9 bases; junction bases not matched to a gene: 10. This clonotype came up many times. Time point meaning: newly diagnosed GD, antithyroid drugs for less than 3 months. Making the TCR library involved RNA that had been extracted from PBMCs. The same specimen was also included in a second study, on T cells in Graves' hyperthyroidism and ophthalmopathy.

This chain connects TRBV7-3 to TRBJ2-1; TRBD2 aligns across 9 bases. The sequencing used peripheral blood mononuclear cells (PBMCs), collected at new diagnosis, from a patient treated with antithyroid drugs. This TCR derives from a woman aged 45-65 years with Graves disease. CDR3 residues: CASSSSSGTWSEQFF. DNA of the CDR3: TGTGCCAGCAGCTCCTCTAGCGGGACATGGAGTGAGCAGTTCTTC.